The clone carrying this T cell receptor (beta chain) was detected only once. This entry belongs to a study of control samples from healthy donors and cancer patients. The germline V gene encodes CDR1 SGHTA and CDR2 FQGNSA. This CDR3 has 14 residues. Trimming shortened V by 4 bases and J by 3 bases, and 10 bases separated the two germline ends. TCRdb's copy holds only in-frame clones and misses some; the assay was immunoSEQ multiplex PCR. The sample holds about 140,000 clones, over 85% seen once. Sequenced material: blood. The receptor was derived from a young man in good health. The chain is built from TRBV7-2 and TRBJ2-1; D call uncertain. CDR3 residues: CASSSKVGYNEQFF. CDR3 sequence (DNA): TGTGCCAGCAGCTCAAAGGTAGGCTACAATGAGCAGTTCTTC.